Shown below are 16 T cell receptor beta chains from a single sample sequenced in a study of blood T cell repertoires in COVID-19. Profiled with immunoSEQ multiplex PCR; TCRdb holds only in-frame clones, not every one. The data hold roughly 180,000 clones, with 80% to 90% observed a single time. The sample comprised PBMCs or T cells enriched from blood (not recorded which). The receptors originated from a woman between 45 and 65 years old in a cohort exposed to, infected with or recovered from COVID-19 (not recorded which).

The chain carries TRBV19 and TRBJ2-7, with 10 bases fitting TRBD1. Germline assignment: CDR1 LNHDA and CDR2 SQIVND (reference sequence). The CDR3 is 16 residues long. The V and J ends lost 5 bases and 4 bases, in that order; junction bases with no gene match: 11. The CDR3 reads CASSLRGGTGEYEQYF. The CDR3 DNA sequence: TGTGCCAGTAGTCTCCGCGGAGGGACAGGGGAATACGAGCAGTACTTC.

This chain uses TRBV6-1 with TRBJ2-6, with 7 bases aligning to TRBD1. Unmatched junction bases numbered 8, after V lost 0 bases and J lost 3 bases. Per the germline V gene, CDR1 is MNHNS and CDR2 is SASEGT. The CDR3 spans 18 residues. The CDR3 DNA reads TGTGCCAGCAGTGAAGCAGGAGACAGGGTGTTTGGGGCCAACGTCCTGACTTTC. As protein: CASSEAGDRVFGANVLTF.

The rearrangement uses TRBV6-2 or TRBV6-3 and TRBJ1-1; tentative D call: TRBD1 (5 bases). Trimming removed 2 bases at V and 5 bases at J, with 6 bases between. The CDR3 spans 12 residues. The germline V gene encodes CDR1 MNHEY and CDR2 SVGEGT. CDR3 bases: TGTGCCAGCAGTTACGGGGGGACTGAAGCTTTCTTT. As protein: CASSYGGTEAFF.

The V call is TRBV14, the J call TRBJ1-1, with D hard to call. Trimming cost V 4 bases and J 0 bases, with 6 bases left between them. The length of the CDR3 is 13 residues. Per the germline V gene, CDR1 is SGHDN and CDR2 is FVKESK. The CDR3 is CASSPRLNTEAFF. As DNA, the CDR3 is TGTGCCAGCAGCCCACGGTTGAACACTGAAGCTTTCTTT.

This clone appeared a few times. V and J are TRBV5-4 and TRBJ2-2; D is perhaps TRBD1 (6 bases). Germline CDR1 SGHNT, CDR2 YYREEE (reference sequence). CDR3 length equals 15 residues. Trimming pared 4 bases from V and 0 bases from J, leaving 10 bases between. The CDR3 spells CASSMGHTNTGELFF. The CDR3 DNA reads as TGTGCCAGCAGCATGGGACACACGAACACCGGGGAGCTGTTTTTT.

The chain combines TRBV29-1 with TRBJ2-1; TRBD2 matches at 8 bases. This CDR3 contains 14 residues. Germline CDR1 and CDR2: SQVTM and ANQGSEA. The trim removed 6 bases at V and 5 bases at J, leaving 9 bases unmatched. CDR3 sequence: CSVRAGGLNNEQFF. CDR3 DNA: TGCAGCGTCAGGGCGGGAGGTCTTAACAATGAGCAGTTCTTC.

The gene calls are TRBV3-1 (or the pseudogene TRBV3-2) and TRBJ1-1; D perhaps matches TRBD1 (6 bases). The CDR3 totals 15 residues. V was trimmed by 5 bases and J by 1 base, leaving 14 bases between them. The germline CDR1 and CDR2 sequences are LGHDT and YNNKEL (reference sequence). Written as DNA, the CDR3 is TGTGCCAGCAGCATCAACATACAGGGGAACACTGAAGCTTTCTTT. This gives the protein CASSINIQGNTEAFF.

The CDR3 DNA follows: TGTGCCAGCAGTGAAAATAAAGGGGCCATTCAGTACTTC. Its protein product is CASSENKGAIQYF. The chain has TRBV2 and TRBJ2-4; a weak D match, TRBD1 (5 bases). V lost 2 bases to trimming and J lost 9 bases, with 11 bases between them. Per the germline V gene, CDR1 is SNHLY and CDR2 is FYNNEI. CDR3 size: 13 residues.

The chain recombines TRBV24-1 with TRBJ2-3, with TRBD1 matching over 11 bases. Trimming took 6 bases from V and 4 from J; bases not matched to a gene: 5. The CDR3 is made up of 15 amino acids. The germline gives CDR1 KGHDR, CDR2 SFDVKD. Here the CDR3 reads CATSTGTGGPDTQYF. DNA for the CDR3: TGTGCCACCAGTACCGGGACAGGGGGTCCAGATACGCAGTATTTT.

This clone was seen a few times. The gene calls are TRBV11-2 and TRBJ2-7; 10 bases match TRBD1. The CDR3 is 16 residues long. CDR1 and CDR2 from the germline V gene are SGHAT and FQNNGV. Unmatched junction bases numbered 10, after V lost 4 bases and J lost 4 bases. CDR3 bases: TGTGCCAGCAGCTGGGACTTGACAGGGGGCTCATACGAGCAGTACTTC. It yields the protein CASSWDLTGGSYEQYF.

The V gene is TRBV19, the J gene TRBJ1-5, with D hard to call. With 6 bases removed from V and 1 base from J, the gap between germline ends came to 13 bases. The CDR3 has 15 amino acids. Germline CDR1 and CDR2: LNHDA and SQIVND (reference sequence). CDR3: CASSFLDGSNQPQHF. The CDR3 nucleotides read TGTGCCAGTAGCTTTCTTGACGGGAGCAATCAGCCCCAGCATTTT.

The chain employs TRBV9 and TRBJ1-5, with a weak D call TRBD1 (5 bases). CDR3 length: 15 amino acids. Trimming stripped 4 bases from V and 5 bases from J, with 16 bases between. Per the germline V gene, CDR1 is SGDLS and CDR2 is YYNGEE. Written as DNA, the CDR3 is TGTGCCAGCAGCCAATCGGACAACTCGTATCAGCCCCAGCATTTT. Protein: CASSQSDNSYQPQHF.

The rearrangement links TRBV24-1 to TRBJ2-7; maybe TRBD2 (5 bases). Germline CDR1 is KGHDR and CDR2 is SFDVKD. The CDR3 consists of 12 residues. V was cut by 10 bases and J by 6 bases, with 15 bases left in between. The CDR3 is CATSLASGEQYF. The CDR3 coding sequence is TGTGCCACGTCGCTAGCTTCAGGCGAGCAGTACTTC.

The chain employs TRBV9 and TRBJ2-1, with 8 nucleotides matching TRBD2. The V gene end was trimmed by 2 bases and the J gene end by 5 bases; junction bases not matched to a gene: 3. The CDR3 is 14 amino acids. CDR1 is SGDLS and CDR2 is YYNGEE in the germline V gene. The CDR3 reads CASSVAGGDNEQFF. The CDR3 coding sequence is TGTGCCAGCAGCGTCGCGGGGGGCGACAATGAGCAGTTCTTC. Together with reference TRBV9 and TRBJ2-1, the CDR3 gives the full variable domain: DSGVTQTPKHLITATGQRVTLRCSPRSGDLSVYWYQQSLDQGLQFLIQYYNGEERAKGNILERFSAQQFPDLHSELNLSSLELGDSALYFCASSVAGGDNEQFFGPGTRLTVL.

V usage is TRBV7-3 and J usage is TRBJ2-5; 8 nucleotides line up with TRBD1. CDR1 is SGHTA, CDR2 FQGTGA, per germline. CDR3 size: 14 residues. After removal of 5 bases from V and 5 bases from J, the junction contained 7 bases not matched to a gene. Here the CDR3 DNA reads TGTGCCAGCAGCACCACGACAGGGGTGGAGACCCAGTACTTC. Translated: CASSTTTGVETQYF.

This chain uses TRBV2 with TRBJ2-1; TRBD1 might be the D (6 bases). Germline V gives CDR1 SNHLY, CDR2 FYNNEI. The ends were cut back, 5 bases at V and 1 base at J, with 12 bases in the middle. The CDR3 totals 15 residues. CDR3: CASSLSGQSYNEQFF. The DNA for the CDR3 is TGTGCCAGCAGTTTATCGGGACAATCCTACAATGAGCAGTTCTTC.